The 4 T cell receptor beta chains below were found in one sample sequenced in a study of CD8 T cells in ankylosing spondylitis. Each CDR3 protein gets one entry after TCRdb re-called the 5' RACE reads with MiXCR. The repertoire has about 69,000 distinct CDR3 sequences, about 5.2% of them found once; the top ten carry about 2.2%. The specimen was blood, either unsorted or a sorted T cell fraction (not recorded which). All receptors come from a male donor with ankylosing spondylitis or in good health (not recorded which).

This clonotype was detected many times. The rearrangement uses TRBV5-1 and TRBJ1-3; D call uncertain. The CDR3 is 13 residues long. Germline V gene sequence: CDR1 SGHRS, CDR2 YFSETQ. V shed 4 bases and J shed 2 bases, with 7 bases lying between them. CDR3 sequence (DNA): TGCGCCAGCAGCACCCGACCTGGAAACACCATATATTTT. This gives the protein CASSTRPGNTIYF.

This clonotype occurred many times. CDR3 DNA: TGTGCCAGTAGTCGAACTATCTCCTACAATGAGCAGTTCTTC. Translating gives CASSRTISYNEQFF. The V call is TRBV19, the J call TRBJ2-1; D is uncertain. The germline V gene has CDR1 LNHDA and CDR2 SQIVND (reference sequence). The germline V and J ends were trimmed by 5 bases and 0 bases, with 8 bases remaining between them. The CDR3 spans 14 residues.

This clonotype has at least ten counts. CDR3 protein: CASSARGGNRVGTTGELFF. The CDR3 nucleotides are TGTGCCAGCAGTGCGCGAGGGGGGAACAGGGTCGGGACGACCGGGGAGCTGTTTTTT. This chain joins TRBV27 and TRBJ2-2, with D perhaps being TRBD1 or TRBD2 (6 bases each). The CDR3 covers 19 residues. V was trimmed by 5 bases and J by 5 bases, leaving 27 bases between them. The germline CDR1 and CDR2 sequences are MNHEY and SMNVEV (reference sequence).

This chain connects TRBV30 to TRBJ1-5; possibly TRBD1 for D (6 bases). The CDR3 length is 14 residues. From germline, CDR1 is GTSNPN and CDR2 SVGIG (reference sequence). The CDR3 DNA reads as TGTGCTAGGGGGGGGATTTATAGCAATCAGCCCCAGCATTTT. Amino acids: CARGGIYSNQPQHF.